This TCR beta chain is from a study of shared clonotypes between healthy human individuals. Donors included only healthy HIV-negative adults lacking recent acute infections or vaccinations. Germline assignment: CDR1 SGHVS and CDR2 FQNEAQ. The length of the CDR3 is 14 residues. After removal of 0 bases from V and 3 bases from J, the junction contained 2 bases not matched to a gene. To note about this clone: Its antigen remains unidentified.

General study points: Clonotypes shared by all four sorted-subset donors had higher generation probabilities than non-shared clonotypes. Compared with memory subsets, naive subsets generally had larger estimated richness.

The protocol was immunoSEQ multiplex PCR, while the TCRdb copy is restricted to in-frame clones and leaves out a portion. The sample lists about 1 million clones; under 80% were seen once. J is TRBJ2-7 and V is TRBV7-8; 7 bases map to TRBD1. Sequencing was done on a sample of memory CD4+ T cells sorted from blood. Subset specified: CD45RA-negative fraction. The TCR was taken from a man aged 18 to 29 in good health. CDR3 sequence: CASSLAGQIYEQYF. The CDR3 bases are TGTGCCAGCAGCTTAGCGGGACAGATCTACGAGCAGTACTTC.